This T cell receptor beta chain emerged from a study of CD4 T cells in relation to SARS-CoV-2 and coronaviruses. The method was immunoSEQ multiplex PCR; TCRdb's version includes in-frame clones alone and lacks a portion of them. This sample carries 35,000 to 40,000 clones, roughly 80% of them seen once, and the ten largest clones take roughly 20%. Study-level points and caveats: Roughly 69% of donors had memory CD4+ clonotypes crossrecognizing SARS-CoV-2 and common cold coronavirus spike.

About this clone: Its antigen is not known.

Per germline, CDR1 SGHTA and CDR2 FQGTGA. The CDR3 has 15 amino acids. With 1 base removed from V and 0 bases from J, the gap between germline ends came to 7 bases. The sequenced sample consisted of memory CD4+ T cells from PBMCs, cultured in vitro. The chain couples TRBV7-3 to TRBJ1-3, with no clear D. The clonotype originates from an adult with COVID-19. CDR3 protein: CASSLNVNSGNTIYF. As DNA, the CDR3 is TGTGCCAGCAGCTTAAACGTGAACTCTGGAAACACCATATATTTT.